This T cell receptor beta chain was obtained from a study of graft-versus-host responses after intestinal transplantation. Looking at the study overall: Once they had received anti-thymocyte globulin induction, all recipients took tacrolimus and steroids for approximately three years. Study results and caveats: Across patients carrying graft-donor T cell macrochimerism, allografts held high graft-versus-host to host-versus-graft clonal ratios. Some GvH clones were seen earlier in gut or blood, suggesting intestinal origin.

This CDR3 has 17 amino acids. V was trimmed by 4 bases and J by 3 bases, leaving 18 bases between them. CDR1 is MGHRA and CDR2 is YSYEKL in the germline V gene. About this clone itself: What it recognizes is unknown.

Sequenced by immunoSEQ multiplex PCR; TCRdb stores in-frame clones only, minus some. This sample yields fewer than 30,000 clones, of which about 95% are seen a single time; 0.82% belongs to the top ten. The sequences come from PBMCs, collected more than 29 days after intestinal transplant. V usage is TRBV4-1 and J usage is TRBJ2-2, with D perhaps matching TRBD1 (5 bases). This receptor was taken from a human patient who received an intestinal transplant, so some T cells may come from the graft donor. The CDR3 loop reads CASSPGQRPSHTGELFF. In nucleotides, the CDR3 is TGCGCCAGCAGCCCTGGACAACGACCCAGCCACACCGGGGAGCTGTTTTTT.